A single sample gave rise to the 21 T cell receptor beta chains below, sequenced in a study of CD8 T cells in Susac syndrome. The RNA, 0.5 to 1 ug, was put through reverse transcription using random hexamers. Each CDR3 protein is one row after TCRdb ran MiXCR on the immunoSEQ multiplex PCR reads. The repertoire holds 100,000 to 150,000 distinct CDR3 sequences, with around 85% as singletons. Input material: CD8+ T cells from PBMCs. Receptor source: a human donor with multiple sclerosis.

The V gene is TRBV18, the J gene TRBJ2-2, with D hard to call. Trimming took off 0 bases at V and 3 bases at J, with 11 bases between the two ends. The CDR3 runs 16 residues. In germline, CDR1 is KGHSH, CDR2 LQKENI. CDR3 in amino acids: CASSPPKGIDTGELFF. In DNA, the CDR3 is TGTGCCAGCTCACCACCGAAAGGGATTGACACCGGGGAGCTGTTTTTT. Full variable domain (remainder filled in from reference TRBV18 and TRBJ2-2): NAGVMQNPRHLVRRRGQEARLRCSPMKGHSHVYWYRQLPEEGLKFMVYLQKENIIDESGMPKERFSAEFPKEGPSILRIQQVVRGDSAAYFCASSPPKGIDTGELFFGEGSRLTVL.

The rearrangement uses TRBV15 and TRBJ2-7; D might be TRBD1 (6 bases). CDR1 and CDR2 from the germline V gene are LNHNV and YYDKDF (reference sequence). V was clipped by 3 bases and J by 2 bases, with 11 bases between them. There are 14 residues in the CDR3. DNA of the CDR3: TGTGCCACCAGCAGTTTTCAGGGGCCCTACGAGCAGTACTTC. Translation gives CATSSFQGPYEQYF.

The chain employs TRBV12-3 or TRBV12-4 and TRBJ2-1; 10 nucleotides match TRBD1. CDR3 length: 17 residues. Germline trimming cut 5 bases from V and 6 bases from J; bases unmatched to any gene: 13. Here the CDR3 reads CASSPYLIGQGGNEQFF. The CDR3 DNA is TGTGCCAGCAGTCCATACTTAATCGGACAGGGGGGCAATGAGCAGTTCTTC.

As DNA, the CDR3 is TGTGCCTGGAGTGTAGAGCCCCGGTACGAGCAGTACTTC. Translation: CAWSVEPRYEQYF. V usage is TRBV30 and J usage is TRBJ2-7, with no clear D. Germline V CDR1 and CDR2: GTSNPN, SVGIG (reference sequence). V gave up 0 bases and J gave up 4 bases, with 10 bases separating them. There are 13 residues in the CDR3.

This clonotype was detected once. The chain employs TRBV20-1 and TRBJ1-1, with D perhaps TRBD1 (6 bases). This CDR3 region has 13 residues. The germline V gene has CDR1 DFQATT and CDR2 SNEGSKA (reference sequence). V shed 3 bases and J shed 1 base, with 9 bases lying between them. The CDR3 DNA reads as TGCAGTGCTAGTACAGGGTGGAACACTGAAGCTTTCTTT. Its protein product is CSASTGWNTEAFF.

This sequence joins TRBV7-2 and TRBJ2-2; possible D gene TRBD2, 6 bases. CDR3 length: 18 residues. From germline, CDR1 is SGHTA and CDR2 FQGNSA. The germline V and J ends were trimmed by 5 bases and 7 bases, with 26 bases remaining between them. In DNA form, the CDR3 reads TGTGCCAGCAGCACGACCCCTAGCGACCTCCGCCCGGGCGGGGAGCTGTTTTTT. This translates into CASSTTPSDLRPGGELFF.

V usage is TRBV19 and J usage is TRBJ1-2; no definite D call. Germline CDR1 reads LNHDA; CDR2 reads SQIVND (reference sequence). V was pared by 3 bases and J by 0 bases, with 14 bases between. The CDR3 extends over 16 amino acids. The CDR3 DNA reads as TGTGCCAGTAGTATTGACGTTGAAGAAGCTAACTATGGCTACACCTTC. The encoded protein is CASSIDVEEANYGYTF.

This CDR3 reads CASSPGQRSYNEQFF. DNA of the CDR3: TGTGCCAGTAGTCCAGGCCAGAGATCCTACAATGAGCAGTTCTTC. The chain carries TRBV19 and TRBJ2-1; D unresolved. Germline V gene sequence: CDR1 LNHDA, CDR2 SQIVND (reference sequence). The CDR3 loop spans 15 amino acids. Deletions cut 5 bases from V and 1 base from J, with 12 bases between.

This clonotype has more than one count but fewer than ten. This sequence joins TRBV4-1 and TRBJ1-1; the D is unclear. The CDR3 extends over 14 amino acids. The V end lost 1 base, the J end lost 7 bases, and 13 bases lay between the germline ends. Germline lookup yields CDR1 MGHRA and CDR2 YSYEKL. CDR3 bases: TGCGCCAGCAGCCAAGGGATTTATGGCAGTGAAGCTTTCTTT. Amino acid sequence: CASSQGIYGSEAFF.

This clonotype has more than one count but fewer than ten. The CDR3 DNA is TGTGCCAGCAGCCACTACATCGGGGACAGTAAGAATCAGCCCCAGCATTTT. As protein: CASSHYIGDSKNQPQHF. The V gene is TRBV7-2, the J gene TRBJ1-5; 7 positions match TRBD1. The CDR3 has 17 residues. Trimming took 5 bases from V and 4 from J; bases not matched to a gene: 14. CDR1 and CDR2 (germline): SGHTA, FQGNSA.

This chain links TRBV13 with TRBJ2-3; the D gene is possibly TRBD1 (7 bases). CDR3 length: 17 amino acids. V lost 4 bases to trimming and J lost 5 bases, with 22 bases between them. Per germline, CDR1 PRHDT and CDR2 FYEKMQ (reference sequence). CDR3 nucleotide sequence: TGTGCCAGCAGCTCAATCATCGACAGGGAGGACGGAGATACGCAGTATTTT. Its protein product is CASSSIIDREDGDTQYF.

The J gene is TRBJ1-1, the V gene TRBV27; no firm D call. The CDR3 totals 13 residues. Per germline, CDR1 MNHEY and CDR2 SMNVEV (reference sequence). Trimming took 5 bases from V and 2 from J, leaving 9 bases between them. The CDR3 bases are TGTGCCAGCAGTAGTGGGTATAACACTGAAGCTTTCTTT. Translated: CASSSGYNTEAFF.

This chain connects TRBV24-1 to TRBJ2-2; 13 nucleotides align to TRBD2. The germline CDR1 and CDR2 sequences are KGHDR and SFDVKD. V lost 2 bases, J lost 4 bases, and 3 bases stayed unmatched. CDR3 size: 17 residues. CDR3 residues: CATSDSGTSGITGELFF. The CDR3 DNA sequence: TGTGCCACCAGTGATTCCGGGACTAGCGGGATCACCGGGGAGCTGTTTTTT.

This clonotype appeared once. The V call is TRBV11-2, the J call TRBJ1-4, with a weak D call TRBD1 (5 bases). Germline V gene data show CDR1 as SGHAT and CDR2 as FQNNGV. V shed 3 bases and J shed 7 bases, with 15 bases lying between them. This CDR3 comprises 15 residues. This chain's CDR3 is CASSFNPGGTEKLFF. CDR3 DNA sequence: TGTGCCAGCAGCTTTAATCCTGGGGGGACTGAAAAACTGTTTTTT. Variable domain in full (rest from reference TRBV11-2 and TRBJ1-4): EAGVAQSPRYKIIEKRQSVAFWCNPISGHATLYWYQQILGQGPKLLIQFQNNGVVDDSQLPKDRFSAERLKGVDSTLKIQPAKLEDSAVYLCASSFNPGGTEKLFFGSGTQLSVL.

The chain combines TRBV5-1 with TRBJ1-4; 11 positions match TRBD1. V lost 2 bases to trimming and J lost 5 bases; unmatched junction nucleotides: 5. The germline V gene encodes CDR1 SGHRS and CDR2 YFSETQ. This CDR3 has 16 residues. The CDR3, as DNA: TGCGCCAGCAGCTTTTGGACAGGGGGCTCGAATGAAAAACTGTTTTTT. Its translation: CASSFWTGGSNEKLFF.

The chain joins TRBV19 to TRBJ1-1; 7 positions agree with TRBD1. Unmatched junction bases numbered 17, after V lost 6 bases and J lost 1 base. Germline CDR1 and CDR2: LNHDA and SQIVND (reference sequence). The CDR3 runs to 18 residues. CDR3 in amino acids: CASRQRDRAVSTNTEAFF. CDR3 coding DNA: TGTGCCAGTAGACAGAGGGACAGAGCAGTCTCGACGAACACTGAAGCTTTCTTT.

J is TRBJ1-5 and V is TRBV19; no clear D. CDR3 length: 13 residues. From germline, CDR1 is LNHDA and CDR2 SQIVND (reference sequence). V was trimmed by 4 bases and J by 5 bases, leaving 9 bases between them. Here the CDR3 DNA reads TGTGCCAGTAGTAGCCAGCCCTATCAGCCCCAGCATTTT. It codes for CASSSQPYQPQHF.

J is TRBJ2-3 and V is TRBV7-2, with D perhaps TRBD1 or TRBD2 (6 bases each). Trimming took 1 base from V and 2 from J, leaving 16 bases between them. CDR1 is SGHTA, CDR2 FQGNSA, per germline. This CDR3 has 17 residues. The CDR3 DNA reads TGTGCCAGCAGCTTAGTGGAGGGGGGAGAGCTCACAGATACGCAGTATTTT. Its protein is CASSLVEGGELTDTQYF.

The chain recombines TRBV7-2 with TRBJ2-1; maybe TRBD1 (6 bases). Germline loops: CDR1 SGHTA, CDR2 FQGNSA. The CDR3 length is 16 residues. V gave up 2 bases and J gave up 6 bases, with 17 bases separating them. CDR3 sequence reads: CASSLWGPSPGNEQFF. The CDR3 bases are TGTGCCAGCAGCTTATGGGGGCCCAGCCCCGGCAATGAGCAGTTCTTC.

V gene TRBV19 combines with J gene TRBJ2-2, with D maybe TRBD1 (6 bases). CDR1 and CDR2 from the germline V gene are LNHDA and SQIVND (reference sequence). The CDR3 runs to 19 residues. V was pared by 5 bases and J by 0 bases, with 22 bases between. The CDR3 nucleotides read TGTGCCAGTAGTCTCGAAGATCTATCTAGGACAGCGAACACCGGGGAGCTGTTTTTT. It is translated as CASSLEDLSRTANTGELFF.

The chain joins TRBV27 to TRBJ2-3; 8 bases line up with TRBD2. The CDR3 spans 14 residues. V was pared by 9 bases and J by 4 bases, with 9 bases of the junction left unmatched. Germline loops: CDR1 MNHEY, CDR2 SMNVEV (reference sequence). CDR3 region: CASQVGGGADTQYF. The CDR3 DNA reads as TGTGCCAGTCAAGTCGGGGGGGGTGCAGATACGCAGTATTTT.